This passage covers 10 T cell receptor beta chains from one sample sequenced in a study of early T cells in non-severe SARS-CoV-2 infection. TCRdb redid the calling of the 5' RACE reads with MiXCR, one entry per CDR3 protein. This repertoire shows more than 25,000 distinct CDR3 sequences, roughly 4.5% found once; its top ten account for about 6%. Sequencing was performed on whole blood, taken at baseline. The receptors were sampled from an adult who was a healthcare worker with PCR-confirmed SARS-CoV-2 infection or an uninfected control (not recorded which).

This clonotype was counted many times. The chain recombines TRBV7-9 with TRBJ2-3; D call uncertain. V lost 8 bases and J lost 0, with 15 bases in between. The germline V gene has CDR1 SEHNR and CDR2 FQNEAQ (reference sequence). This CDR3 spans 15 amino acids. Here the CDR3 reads CASSPYAESTDTQYF. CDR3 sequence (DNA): TGTGCCAGCTCTCCCTATGCGGAAAGCACAGATACGCAGTATTTT.

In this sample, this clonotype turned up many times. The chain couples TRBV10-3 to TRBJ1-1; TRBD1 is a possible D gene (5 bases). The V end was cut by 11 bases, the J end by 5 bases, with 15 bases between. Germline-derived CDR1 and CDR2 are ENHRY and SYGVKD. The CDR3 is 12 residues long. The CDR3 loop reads CAAHGAGTEAFF. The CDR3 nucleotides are TGTGCCGCCCACGGGGCTGGAACTGAAGCTTTCTTT.

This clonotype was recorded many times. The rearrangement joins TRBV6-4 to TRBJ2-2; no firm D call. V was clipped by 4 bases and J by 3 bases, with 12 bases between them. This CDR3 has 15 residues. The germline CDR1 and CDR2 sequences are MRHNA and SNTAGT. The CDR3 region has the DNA TGTGCCAGCAGTGGCCAATCTGGCTACACCGGGGAGCTGTTTTTT. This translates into CASSGQSGYTGELFF.

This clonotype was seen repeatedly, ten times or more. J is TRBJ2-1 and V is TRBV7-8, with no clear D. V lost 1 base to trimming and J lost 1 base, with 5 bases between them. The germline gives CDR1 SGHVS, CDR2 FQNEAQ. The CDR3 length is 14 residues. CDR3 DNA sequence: TGTGCCAGCAGCTTAGAAGGGTCCTACAATGAGCAGTTCTTC. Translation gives CASSLEGSYNEQFF.

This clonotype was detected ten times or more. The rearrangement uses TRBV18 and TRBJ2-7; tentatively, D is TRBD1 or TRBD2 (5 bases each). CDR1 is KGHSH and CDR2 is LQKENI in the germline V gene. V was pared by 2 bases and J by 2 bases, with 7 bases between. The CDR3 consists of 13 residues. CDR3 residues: CASSPWGTYEQYF. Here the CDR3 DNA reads TGTGCCAGCTCACCATGGGGGACCTACGAGCAGTACTTC. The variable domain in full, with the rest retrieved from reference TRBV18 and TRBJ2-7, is NAGVMQNPRHLVRRRGQEARLRCSPMKGHSHVYWYRQLPEEGLKFMVYLQKENIIDESGMPKERFSAEFPKEGPSILRIQQVVRGDSAAYFCASSPWGTYEQYFGPGTRLTVT.

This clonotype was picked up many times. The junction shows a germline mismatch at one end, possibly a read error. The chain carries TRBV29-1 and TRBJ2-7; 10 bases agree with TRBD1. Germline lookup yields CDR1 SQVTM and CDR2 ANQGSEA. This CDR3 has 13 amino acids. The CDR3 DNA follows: TGCAGCGCCGCCGGGACAGGGGATCGGGAGCAGCACTTC. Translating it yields CSAAGTGDREQHF.

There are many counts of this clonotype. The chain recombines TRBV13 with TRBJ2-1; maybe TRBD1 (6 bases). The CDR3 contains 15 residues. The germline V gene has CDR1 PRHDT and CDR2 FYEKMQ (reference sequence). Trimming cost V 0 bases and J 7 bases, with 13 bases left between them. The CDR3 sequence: CASSLGQGRGNEQFF. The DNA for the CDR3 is TGTGCCAGCAGCTTAGGGCAGGGGAGAGGTAATGAGCAGTTCTTC.

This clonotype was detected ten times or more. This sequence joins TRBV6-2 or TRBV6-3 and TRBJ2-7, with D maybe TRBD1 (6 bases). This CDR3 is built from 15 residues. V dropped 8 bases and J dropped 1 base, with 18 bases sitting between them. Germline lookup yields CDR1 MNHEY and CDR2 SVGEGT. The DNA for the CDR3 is TGTGCCAGCGGGATAGGGCAGGGGATTTCCTACGAGCAGTACTTC. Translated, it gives CASGIGQGISYEQYF.

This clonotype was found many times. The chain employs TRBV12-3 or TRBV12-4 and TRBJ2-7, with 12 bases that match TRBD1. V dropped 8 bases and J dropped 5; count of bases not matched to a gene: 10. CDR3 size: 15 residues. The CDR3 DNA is TGTGCCAGCCGACACGTGGGACAGGGGGCCCACGAGCAGTACTTC. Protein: CASRHVGQGAHEQYF.

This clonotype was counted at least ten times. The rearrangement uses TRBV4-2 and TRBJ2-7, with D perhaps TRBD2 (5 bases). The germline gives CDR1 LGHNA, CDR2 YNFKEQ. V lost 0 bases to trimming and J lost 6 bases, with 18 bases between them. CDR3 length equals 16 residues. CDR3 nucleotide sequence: TGTGCCAGCAGCCAAGATGAGGCTAGCAACTTCGGCGAGCAGTACTTC. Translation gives CASSQDEASNFGEQYF.